Here is one T cell receptor beta chain with its context. The data were obtained in a study of blood T cell repertoires in COVID-19. Study in general: Nucleic acid was either cDNA or gDNA, and it came from T cells, B-cell-depleted T cells, or PBMCs.

Repertoires were generated with immunoSEQ multiplex PCR, while TCRdb's copy carries only in-frame clones and drops some. The sample yields approximately 410,000 clones, about nine tenths seen once. Germline CDR1 and CDR2: SQVTM and ANQGSEA. The CDR3 is 13 amino acids. V lost 2 bases and J 5 bases, leaving 12 bases between the germline ends. Sequencing was performed on peripheral blood. The chain employs TRBV29-1 and TRBJ1-1; D might be TRBD1 (6 bases). The clonotype comes from a woman in her 30s with active or convalescent COVID-19. The CDR3 spells CSVELQGGTEAFF. CDR3 sequence (DNA): TGCAGCGTTGAACTACAGGGTGGGACTGAAGCTTTCTTT.